The 27 T cell receptor beta chains in this list originate from one sample, sequenced in a study of shared clonotypes between healthy human individuals (dated by TCRdb to the early 2020s). Library construction relied on the immunoSEQ multiplex PCR assay. TCRdb took this table from immuneACCESS and kept in-frame rearrangements with V and J called. Such tables lack part of the clones; where checked against another copy, unresolved V genes explain under half of the gap, and the rest is unexplained. This sample is represented by under 2,500,000 clones; approximately 94% of them were singletons. Roughly 0.13% of the sample is taken by the ten largest. What was sequenced was naive CD4+ T cells sorted from blood. Interpreted using the paper, the cell subset or site label stands for: CD45RA+ positively selected. Receptors originate from a young man in good health.

The gene calls are TRBV2 and TRBJ2-1, with 9 bases identical to TRBD2. This CDR3 is built from 17 residues. V was clipped by 5 bases and J by 2 bases; unmatched bases: 10. CDR1 is SNHLY, CDR2 FYNNEI, per germline. The CDR3 loop reads CASSPVPSGTAYNEQFF. The DNA for the CDR3 is TGTGCCAGCAGTCCTGTACCTAGCGGGACCGCCTACAATGAGCAGTTCTTC.

The gene calls are TRBV7-8 and TRBJ1-2; 7 positions match TRBD1. The J segment lost 6 bases and the V segment lost 5 bases, leaving 12 bases of the junction unmatched. The CDR3 length is 15 residues. Germline CDR1 is SGHVS and CDR2 is FQNEAQ. The CDR3 region is CASSIPGQPFNGYTF. The DNA of the CDR3 is TGTGCCAGCAGCATTCCGGGACAGCCTTTTAATGGCTACACCTTC.

On this clone: Other DNA sequences in the sample encode the same CDR3. CDR3 sequence reads: CSAPRGNTIYF. CDR3 nucleotide sequence: TGCAGTGCCCCCAGGGGAAACACCATATATTTT. The J gene is TRBJ1-3, the V gene TRBV20-1; D uncertain. Germline CDR1 DFQATT, CDR2 SNEGSKA (reference sequence). The CDR3 consists of 11 residues. V lost 6 bases to trimming and J lost 4 bases, with 7 bases between them.

This clone came up a few times. Other DNA variants within this sample encode the same CDR3. The chain employs TRBV18 and TRBJ1-5; D remains unclear. Germline V gene sequence: CDR1 KGHSH, CDR2 LQKENI. The length of the CDR3 is 13 residues. Trimming stripped 2 bases from V and 4 bases from J, with 6 bases between. The CDR3 spells CASSPSRNQPQHF. CDR3 DNA sequence: TGTGCCAGCTCACCATCGAGGAATCAGCCCCAGCATTTT.

The chain links TRBV19 to TRBJ2-6; D not certain. V was pared by 7 bases and J by 0 bases, with 19 bases between. Germline V gene data show CDR1 as LNHDA and CDR2 as SQIVND (reference sequence). This CDR3 spans 18 amino acids. The CDR3 coding sequence is TGTGCCAGTAATGGCTTAGGGCAGGCAGCCTCTGGGGCCAACGTCCTGACTTTC. Its translation is CASNGLGQAASGANVLTF.

This chain links TRBV7-2 with TRBJ2-2; perhaps TRBD2 as D (5 bases). Germline-derived CDR1 and CDR2 are SGHTA and FQGNSA. V lost 3 bases to trimming and J lost 2 bases, with 10 bases between them. The CDR3 is 15 residues long. CDR3 loop: CASSFGAANTGELFF. The CDR3 DNA follows: TGTGCCAGCAGCTTCGGAGCGGCTAACACCGGGGAGCTGTTTTTT.

The rearrangement links TRBV5-1 to TRBJ2-1; perhaps TRBD2 as D (6 bases). With 1 base removed from V and 6 bases from J, the gap between germline ends came to 14 bases. The CDR3 is 15 residues long. Looked up from germline, CDR1 is SGHRS and CDR2 is YFSETQ. This CDR3 reads CASSLSGVDGNEQFF. CDR3 coding DNA: TGCGCCAGCAGCTTGTCGGGAGTGGACGGCAATGAGCAGTTCTTC. Full variable domain (remainder filled in from reference TRBV5-1 and TRBJ2-1): KAGVTQTPRYLIKTRGQQVTLSCSPISGHRSVSWYQQTPGQGLQFLFEYFSETQRNKGNFPGRFSGRQFSNSRSEMNVSTLELGDSALYLCASSLSGVDGNEQFFGPGTRLTVL.

V and J are TRBV27 and TRBJ1-2; D is perhaps TRBD1 (5 bases). This CDR3 comprises 15 residues. Germline V gene sequence: CDR1 MNHEY, CDR2 SMNVEV (reference sequence). Trimming shortened V by 6 bases and J by 4 bases, and 18 bases separated the two germline ends. The DNA of the CDR3 is TGTGCCAGCAGCCGCAGAGGGGCGGAGGGCTATGGCTACACCTTC. Protein product: CASSRRGAEGYGYTF.

The chain joins TRBV5-1 to TRBJ2-7; possibly TRBD1 for D (7 bases). The CDR3 contains 13 residues. V dropped 7 bases and J dropped 4 bases, with 15 bases sitting between them. Germline CDR1 SGHRS, CDR2 YFSETQ. Written as DNA, the CDR3 is TGCGCCAGCTCCCAGGGGGGCTTTTACGAGCAGTACTTC. This codes for CASSQGGFYEQYF.

Comment on this clone: At one end the junction does not follow the germline gene, possibly because of a read error. This chain links TRBV7-9 with TRBJ2-7; 8 positions agree with TRBD1. The V gene's germline CDR1 is SEHNR and CDR2 FQNEAQ (reference sequence). The CDR3 contains 12 residues. CDR3 sequence (DNA): TGTGCCAGCAGCTTAGGGGGGACAGGTGAGCACTTC. Amino acid sequence: CASSLGGTGEHF.

This clone occurred once. The V and J genes are TRBV10-3 and TRBJ1-1, with a possible D match to TRBD1 (6 bases). The germline V gene encodes CDR1 ENHRY and CDR2 SYGVKD. The CDR3 runs 12 residues. V was pared by 4 bases and J by 7 bases, with 10 bases between. The CDR3 is CAISAATGEAFF. CDR3 DNA sequence: TGTGCCATCAGTGCCGCGACAGGTGAAGCTTTCTTT.

The chain combines TRBV6-5 with TRBJ2-7, with 9 positions matching TRBD1. The CDR3 is 15 residues long. The V gene end was trimmed by 0 bases and the J gene end by 3 bases; junction bases not matched to a gene: 3. Germline CDR1 reads MNHEY; CDR2 reads SVGAGI. CDR3 DNA: TGTGCCAGCAGTTACTCGGAGACAGGGGGCTACGAGCAGTACTTC. Translation: CASSYSETGGYEQYF.

V gene TRBV6-1 combines with J gene TRBJ2-7; 11 bases map to TRBD2. Per the germline V gene, CDR1 is MNHNS and CDR2 is SASEGT. J gave up 1 base and V 10 bases, and 9 bases lay outside the gene matches. The CDR3 spans 15 residues. This CDR3 is CATKILAGGSYEQYF. The CDR3 DNA sequence: TGTGCCACCAAGATTCTAGCGGGAGGTTCCTACGAGCAGTACTTC.

The chain combines TRBV7-9 with TRBJ1-3; the D gene is possibly TRBD1 (5 bases). This CDR3 region has 18 residues. Germline V gives CDR1 SEHNR, CDR2 FQNEAQ (reference sequence). Between the trimmed V and J ends, which lost 2 bases and 0 bases, there was a span of 17 bases. The CDR3 loop is CASSLSGSGHTSGNTIYF. For the CDR3, the DNA is TGTGCCAGCAGCTTATCCGGCTCAGGACACACCTCTGGAAACACCATATATTTT.

The gene calls are TRBV30 and TRBJ1-1; D call uncertain. The germline V gene has CDR1 GTSNPN and CDR2 SVGIG (reference sequence). There are 13 residues in the CDR3. The V end lost 1 base, the J end lost 4 bases, and 10 bases lay between the germline ends. The CDR3 sequence is CAWSEVSGTEAFF. In nucleotides, the CDR3 is TGTGCCTGGAGTGAAGTTTCGGGCACTGAAGCTTTCTTT.

The chain has TRBV2 and TRBJ1-6, with D possibly being TRBD1 (6 bases). This CDR3 is built from 15 residues. The V gene's germline CDR1 is SNHLY and CDR2 FYNNEI. Trimming left V 8 bases short and J 9 bases short, with 20 bases between. CDR3 DNA sequence: TGTGCCAGCGCAGGTCACTTAGGGGGGCTTTCACCCCTCCACTTT. This gives the protein CASAGHLGGLSPLHF.

The rearrangement joins TRBV2 to TRBJ2-3; D is unclear. The CDR3 is 14 residues long. Germline V gene sequence: CDR1 SNHLY, CDR2 FYNNEI. V lost 4 bases to trimming and J lost 1 base, with 9 bases between them. Here the CDR3 reads CASSGVRGTDTQYF. Here the CDR3 DNA reads TGTGCCAGCAGTGGCGTCCGTGGCACAGATACGCAGTATTTT.

This clone was recorded only once. The chain joins TRBV6-1 to TRBJ2-3, with 8 bases fitting TRBD2. Germline V gives CDR1 MNHNS, CDR2 SASEGT. The CDR3 has 14 residues. Trimming at V came to 4 bases and at J to 6 bases, leaving 6 bases not matched to a gene. The CDR3, as DNA: TGTGCCAGCAGTGTGTTAGCGGGGTCGGATACGCAGTATTTT. Protein: CASSVLAGSDTQYF.

This clone appeared once. V is TRBV27 and J is TRBJ1-2, with D perhaps TRBD1 (5 bases). V was trimmed by 3 bases and J by 4 bases, leaving 12 bases between them. The V gene's germline CDR1 is MNHEY and CDR2 SMNVEV (reference sequence). The CDR3 loop spans 14 amino acids. CDR3 bases: TGTGCCAGCAGTTTCGGTTCAGGGACCTATGGCTACACCTTC. It specifies CASSFGSGTYGYTF.

This chain uses TRBV5-1 with TRBJ2-1; possibly TRBD2 for D (6 bases). The CDR3 runs 15 residues. Germline-derived CDR1 and CDR2 are SGHRS and YFSETQ. Trimming stripped 0 bases from V and 4 bases from J, with 11 bases between. CDR3 bases: TGCGCCAGCAGCTTGGTGGCTAGCGTTTACAATGAGCAGTTCTTC. It specifies CASSLVASVYNEQFF.

The chain couples TRBV6-5 to TRBJ2-7; D perhaps matches TRBD1 (6 bases). Looked up from germline, CDR1 is MNHEY and CDR2 is SVGAGI. The CDR3 runs to 13 residues. V was trimmed by 6 bases and J by 3 bases, leaving 12 bases between them. CDR3 region: CASSQGHHYEQYF. The CDR3 bases are TGTGCCAGCAGCCAGGGACATCACTACGAGCAGTACTTC.

This rearrangement joins TRBV7-8 to TRBJ1-1; 11 bases are a match to TRBD1. Germline V CDR1 and CDR2: SGHVS, FQNEAQ. V lost 5 bases to trimming and J lost 5 bases; unmatched junction nucleotides: 13. The CDR3 covers 17 residues. The CDR3 here is CASSPRGQGAYRTEAFF. The CDR3 bases are TGTGCCAGCAGCCCCCGAGGACAGGGGGCGTATCGGACTGAAGCTTTCTTT.

A note on this clone: Distinct nucleotide sequences in the sample also encode this CDR3. The chain has TRBV7-2 and TRBJ1-5, with 8 bases identical to TRBD1. J gave up 2 bases and V 5 bases, and 2 bases lay outside the gene matches. Germline V lookup: CDR1 SGHTA, CDR2 FQGNSA. The CDR3 is made up of 14 amino acids. The CDR3 loop is CASSLGQGNQPQHF. The CDR3 DNA is TGTGCCAGCAGCCTGGGACAGGGCAATCAGCCCCAGCATTTT.

Only one count was recorded for this clone. The CDR3 sequence is CASSRHVGSNTDTQYF. The CDR3 bases are TGCGCCAGCAGCCGTCACGTCGGGAGCAACACAGATACGCAGTATTTT. This chain uses TRBV4-1 with TRBJ2-3; a weak D match, TRBD2 (6 bases). Germline V lookup: CDR1 MGHRA, CDR2 YSYEKL. Deletions cut 4 bases from V and 2 bases from J, with 16 bases between. The CDR3 is 16 residues long.

CDR3: CASSPRGGVNYGYTF. CDR3 in DNA: TGTGCCAGCTCACCACGAGGTGGAGTTAACTATGGCTACACCTTC. The rearrangement joins TRBV18 to TRBJ1-2; D gene unclear. The V gene's germline CDR1 is KGHSH and CDR2 LQKENI. Trimming pared 1 base from V and 1 base from J, leaving 10 bases between. This CDR3 has 15 amino acids.

V and J are TRBV7-2 and TRBJ1-4; 7 nucleotides line up with TRBD1. V was clipped by 1 base and J by 9 bases; unmatched bases: 8. CDR1 SGHTA and CDR2 FQGNSA come from the germline V gene. This CDR3 has 15 residues. CDR3 residues: CASSLGDSPTKKLFF. CDR3 DNA sequence: TGTGCCAGCAGCTTAGGGGACAGCCCAACGAAAAAACTGTTTTTT.

The CDR3 here is CASSELGGLLHEQYF. The CDR3 nucleotides are TGTGCCAGCAGTGAACTCGGGGGGCTTCTTCACGAGCAGTACTTC. V gene TRBV6-1 combines with J gene TRBJ2-7, with D perhaps TRBD2 (7 bases). This CDR3 is 15 amino acids long. Between the trimmed V and J ends, which lost 2 bases and 5 bases, there was a span of 16 bases. The germline CDR1 and CDR2 sequences are MNHNS and SASEGT.